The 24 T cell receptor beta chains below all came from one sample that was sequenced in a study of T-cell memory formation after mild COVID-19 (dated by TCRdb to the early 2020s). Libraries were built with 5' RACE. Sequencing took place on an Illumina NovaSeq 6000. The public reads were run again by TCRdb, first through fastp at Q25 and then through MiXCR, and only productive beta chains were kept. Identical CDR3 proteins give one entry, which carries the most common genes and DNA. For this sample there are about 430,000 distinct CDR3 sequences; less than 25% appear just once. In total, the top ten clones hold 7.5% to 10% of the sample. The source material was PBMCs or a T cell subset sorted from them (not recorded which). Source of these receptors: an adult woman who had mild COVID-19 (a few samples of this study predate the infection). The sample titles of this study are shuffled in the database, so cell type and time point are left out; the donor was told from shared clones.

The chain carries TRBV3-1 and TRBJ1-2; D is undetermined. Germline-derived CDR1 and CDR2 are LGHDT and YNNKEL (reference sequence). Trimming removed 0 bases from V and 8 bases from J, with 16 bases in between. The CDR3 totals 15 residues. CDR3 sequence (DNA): TGTGCCAGCAGCCAAGATCCCCGAGACGGCGGAGGCTACACCTTC. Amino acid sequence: CASSQDPRDGGGYTF.

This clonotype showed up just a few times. This CDR3 is CASSLEWGSYGYTF. In DNA form, the CDR3 reads TGCGCCAGCAGCTTGGAGTGGGGGTCCTATGGCTACACCTTC. The chain is built from TRBV5-1 and TRBJ1-2; D is possibly TRBD1 (5 bases). Germline V gene sequence: CDR1 SGHRS, CDR2 YFSETQ. V was cut by 0 bases and J by 4 bases, with 10 bases left in between. This CDR3 spans 14 amino acids.

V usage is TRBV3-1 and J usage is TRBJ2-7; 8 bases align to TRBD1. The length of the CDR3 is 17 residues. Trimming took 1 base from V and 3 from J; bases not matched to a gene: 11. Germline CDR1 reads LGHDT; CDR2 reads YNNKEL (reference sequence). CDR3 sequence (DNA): TGTGCCAGCAGCCAAGGTAATCGGGGGACAGGTGTCTACGAGCAGTACTTC. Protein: CASSQGNRGTGVYEQYF.

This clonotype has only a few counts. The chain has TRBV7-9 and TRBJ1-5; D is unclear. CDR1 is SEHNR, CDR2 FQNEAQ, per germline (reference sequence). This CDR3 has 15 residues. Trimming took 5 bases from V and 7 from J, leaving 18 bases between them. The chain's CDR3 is CASSPAGTVGQPQHF. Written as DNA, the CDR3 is TGTGCCAGCAGCCCCGCGGGCACGGTAGGGCAGCCCCAGCATTTT.

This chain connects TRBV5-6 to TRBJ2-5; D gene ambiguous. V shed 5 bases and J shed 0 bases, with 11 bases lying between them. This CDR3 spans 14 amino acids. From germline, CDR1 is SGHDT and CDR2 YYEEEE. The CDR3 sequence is CASSSKTNQETQYF. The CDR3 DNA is TGTGCCAGCAGTTCGAAAACCAACCAAGAGACCCAGTACTTC.

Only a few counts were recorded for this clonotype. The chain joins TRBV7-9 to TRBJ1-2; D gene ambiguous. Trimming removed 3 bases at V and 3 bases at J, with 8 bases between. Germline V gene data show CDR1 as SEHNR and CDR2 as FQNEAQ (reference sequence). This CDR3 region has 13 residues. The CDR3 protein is CASSFAGYYGYTF. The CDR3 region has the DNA TGTGCCAGCAGCTTTGCAGGCTACTATGGCTACACCTTC.

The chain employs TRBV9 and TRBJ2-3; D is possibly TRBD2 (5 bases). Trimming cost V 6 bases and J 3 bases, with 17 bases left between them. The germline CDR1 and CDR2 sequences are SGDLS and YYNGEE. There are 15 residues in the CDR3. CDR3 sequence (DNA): TGTGCCAGCACACTGGCTAGCTGGCCTACAGATACGCAGTATTTT. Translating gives CASTLASWPTDTQYF.

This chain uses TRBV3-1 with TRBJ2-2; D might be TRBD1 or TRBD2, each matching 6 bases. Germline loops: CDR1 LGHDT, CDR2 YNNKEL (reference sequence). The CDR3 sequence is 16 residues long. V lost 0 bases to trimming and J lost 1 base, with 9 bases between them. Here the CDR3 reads CASSQERGVNTGELFF. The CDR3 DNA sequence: TGTGCCAGCAGCCAAGAGAGGGGGGTGAACACCGGGGAGCTGTTTTTT.

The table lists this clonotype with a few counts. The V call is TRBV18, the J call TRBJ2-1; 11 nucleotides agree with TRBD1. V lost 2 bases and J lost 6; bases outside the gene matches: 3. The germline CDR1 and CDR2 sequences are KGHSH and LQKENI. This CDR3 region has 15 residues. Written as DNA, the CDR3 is TGTGCCAGCTCACCAGGACAGGGGGCCTCCAATGAGCAGTTCTTC. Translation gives CASSPGQGASNEQFF.

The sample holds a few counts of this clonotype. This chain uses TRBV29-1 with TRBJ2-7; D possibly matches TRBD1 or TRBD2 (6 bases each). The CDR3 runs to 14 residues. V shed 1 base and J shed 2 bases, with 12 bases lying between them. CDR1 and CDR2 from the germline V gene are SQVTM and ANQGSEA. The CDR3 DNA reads TGCAGCGTTGAAGGGAGGGGGATGGCCTACGAGCAGTACTTC. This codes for CSVEGRGMAYEQYF.

The CDR3 is CASSPTGTGANVLTF. The CDR3 coding sequence is TGTGCCAGCAGCCCGACAGGGACCGGGGCCAACGTCCTGACTTTC. The chain links TRBV7-9 to TRBJ2-6, with 7 bases fitting TRBD1. The CDR3 has 15 amino acids. Looked up from germline, CDR1 is SEHNR and CDR2 is FQNEAQ (reference sequence). J gave up 4 bases and V 5 bases, and 5 bases lay outside the gene matches.

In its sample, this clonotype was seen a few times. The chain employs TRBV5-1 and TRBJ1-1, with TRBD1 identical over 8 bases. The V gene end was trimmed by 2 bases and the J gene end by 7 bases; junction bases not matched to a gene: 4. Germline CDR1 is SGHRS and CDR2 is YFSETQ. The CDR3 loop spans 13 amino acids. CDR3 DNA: TGCGCCAGCAGCTTTACAGGGGGTATTGAAGCTTTCTTT. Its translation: CASSFTGGIEAFF.

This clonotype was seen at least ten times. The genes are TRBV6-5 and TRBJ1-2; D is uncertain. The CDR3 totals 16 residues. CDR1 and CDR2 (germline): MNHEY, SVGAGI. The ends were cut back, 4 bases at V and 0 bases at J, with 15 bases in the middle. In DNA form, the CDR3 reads TGTGCCAGCAGTTCCCCCTCCGACGCAACTAACTATGGCTACACCTTC. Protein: CASSSPSDATNYGYTF.

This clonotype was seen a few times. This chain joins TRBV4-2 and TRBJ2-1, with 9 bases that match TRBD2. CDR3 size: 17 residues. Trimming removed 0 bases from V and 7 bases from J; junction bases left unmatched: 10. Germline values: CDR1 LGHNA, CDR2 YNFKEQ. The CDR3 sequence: CASSQDGVGGRGNEQFF. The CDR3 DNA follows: TGTGCCAGCAGCCAAGATGGGGTCGGCGGGAGGGGGAATGAGCAGTTCTTC.

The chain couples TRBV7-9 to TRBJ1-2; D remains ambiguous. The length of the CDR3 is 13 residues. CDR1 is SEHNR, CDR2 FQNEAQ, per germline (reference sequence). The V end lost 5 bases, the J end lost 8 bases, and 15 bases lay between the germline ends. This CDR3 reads CASSPEYGVGYTF. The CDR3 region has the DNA TGTGCCAGCAGCCCCGAATATGGGGTGGGCTACACCTTC. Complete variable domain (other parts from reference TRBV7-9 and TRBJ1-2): DTGVSQNPRHKITKRGQNVTFRCDPISEHNRLYWYRQTLGQGPEFLTYFQNEAQLEKSRLLSDRFSAERPKGSFSTLEIQRTEQGDSAMYLCASSPEYGVGYTFGSGTRLTVV.

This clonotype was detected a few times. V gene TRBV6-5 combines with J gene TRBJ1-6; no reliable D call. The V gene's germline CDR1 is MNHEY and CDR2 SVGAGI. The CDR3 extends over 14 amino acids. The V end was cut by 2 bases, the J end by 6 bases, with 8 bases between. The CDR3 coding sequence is TGTGCCAGCAGTTACGAAAACCTTAATTCACCCCTCCACTTT. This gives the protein CASSYENLNSPLHF.

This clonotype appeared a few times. For the CDR3, the DNA is TGTGCCAGCAGTTATGGGGACAGTAGCAATCAGCCCCAGCATTTT. Its protein product is CASSYGDSSNQPQHF. This chain links TRBV12-3 or TRBV12-4 with TRBJ1-5; the match to TRBD1 covers 7 bases. The J segment lost 0 bases and the V segment lost 4 bases, leaving 3 bases of the junction unmatched. The CDR3 covers 15 residues.

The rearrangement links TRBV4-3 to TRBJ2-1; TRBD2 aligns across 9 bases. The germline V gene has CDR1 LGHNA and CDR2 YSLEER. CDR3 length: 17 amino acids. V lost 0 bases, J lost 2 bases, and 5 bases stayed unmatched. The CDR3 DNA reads TGCGCCAGCAGCCAAGATCGAGCGGGAGGTCCCTACAATGAGCAGTTCTTC. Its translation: CASSQDRAGGPYNEQFF.

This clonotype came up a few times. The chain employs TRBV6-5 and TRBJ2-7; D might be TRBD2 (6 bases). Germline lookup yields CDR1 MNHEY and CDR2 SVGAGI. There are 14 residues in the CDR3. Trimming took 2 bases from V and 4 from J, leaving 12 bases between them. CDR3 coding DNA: TGTGCCAGCAGTTACACTAGCTCGGCGTACGAGCAGTACTTC. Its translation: CASSYTSSAYEQYF.

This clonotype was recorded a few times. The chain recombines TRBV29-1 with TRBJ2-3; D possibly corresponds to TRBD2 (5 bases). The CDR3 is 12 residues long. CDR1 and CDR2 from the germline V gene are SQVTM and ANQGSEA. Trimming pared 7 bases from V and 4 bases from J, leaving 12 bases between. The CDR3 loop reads CSALAGSDTQYF. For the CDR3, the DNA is TGCAGCGCCCTGGCGGGTTCAGATACGCAGTATTTT.

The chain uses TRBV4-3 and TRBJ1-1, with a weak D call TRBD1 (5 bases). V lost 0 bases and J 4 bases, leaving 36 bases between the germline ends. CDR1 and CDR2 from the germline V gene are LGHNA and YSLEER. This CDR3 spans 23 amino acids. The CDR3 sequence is CASSQDLYPGIRGEPGSGTEAFF. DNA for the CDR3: TGCGCCAGCAGCCAAGATTTGTATCCGGGTATAAGAGGGGAGCCAGGCTCGGGCACTGAAGCTTTCTTT.

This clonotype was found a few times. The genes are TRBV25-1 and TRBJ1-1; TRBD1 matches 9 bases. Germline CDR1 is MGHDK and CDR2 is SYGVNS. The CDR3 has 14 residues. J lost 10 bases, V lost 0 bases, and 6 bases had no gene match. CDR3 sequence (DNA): TGTGCCAGCAGTGAATACGGCACAGGGGGCCTAGCTTTCTTT. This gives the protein CASSEYGTGGLAFF.

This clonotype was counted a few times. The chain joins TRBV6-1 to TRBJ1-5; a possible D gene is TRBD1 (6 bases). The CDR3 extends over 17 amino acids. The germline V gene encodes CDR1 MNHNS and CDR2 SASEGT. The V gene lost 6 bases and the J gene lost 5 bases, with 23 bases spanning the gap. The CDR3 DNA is TGTGCCAGCAGCGGTATTGGGGGCGGGAGAGGGTATCAGCCCCAGCATTTT. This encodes CASSGIGGGRGYQPQHF.

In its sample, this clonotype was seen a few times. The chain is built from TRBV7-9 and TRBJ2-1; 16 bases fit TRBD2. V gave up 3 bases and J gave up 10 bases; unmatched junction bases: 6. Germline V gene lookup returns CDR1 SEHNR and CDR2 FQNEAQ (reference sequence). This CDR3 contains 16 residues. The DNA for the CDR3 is TGTGCCAGCAGCTTGTCCGGGACTAGCGGGGGGGCGGAGCAGTTCTTC. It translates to CASSLSGTSGGAEQFF.